The 14 T cell receptor beta chains reported below all come from one sample, sequenced in a study of spatial heterogeneity in lung cancer. Using its own MiXCR run on the 5' RACE reads, TCRdb lists one record per CDR3 protein. The sample has about 23,000 distinct CDR3 sequences; approximately 3.3% are singletons. Time point here: sample taken at primary tumor resection. In each case, whole RNA from tumor, nontumor lung or frozen PBMC was sequenced unsorted. Material: PBMCs, obtained at surgery. The receptors were gathered from a female donor with early-stage non-small cell lung cancer.

This clonotype was counted many times. The chain couples TRBV7-2 to TRBJ2-3; the match to TRBD1 covers 8 bases. V gave up 3 bases and J gave up 3 bases; unmatched junction bases: 2. The CDR3 sequence is 14 residues long. Looked up from germline, CDR1 is SGHTA and CDR2 is FQGNSA. DNA of the CDR3: TGTGCCAGCAGCTTTGGACAGGGAACAGATACGCAGTATTTT. Amino acids: CASSFGQGTDTQYF.

This clonotype has a count of ten or more. This chain uses TRBV27 with TRBJ1-6; tentative D call: TRBD1 (6 bases). Deletions cut 0 bases from V and 7 bases from J, with 16 bases between. Germline assignment: CDR1 MNHEY and CDR2 SMNVEV (reference sequence). The CDR3 consists of 17 residues. The CDR3 protein is CASSLSIITGINSPLHF. The DNA of the CDR3 is TGTGCCAGCAGTTTATCAATAATTACAGGGATCAATTCACCCCTCCACTTT.

This clonotype was observed at least ten times. The chain has TRBV5-6 and TRBJ2-1; a possible D gene is TRBD2 (6 bases). This CDR3 is built from 14 residues. CDR1 and CDR2 (germline): SGHDT, YYEEEE. V was cut by 1 base and J by 2 bases, with 7 bases left in between. The DNA for the CDR3 is TGTGCCAGCAGCTTGCCGGGAGCCTACAATGAGCAGTTCTTC. It yields the protein CASSLPGAYNEQFF.

This clonotype was observed many times. The chain has TRBV5-1 and TRBJ2-2, with 7 positions matching TRBD2. The CDR3 sequence is 13 residues long. The V gene's germline CDR1 is SGHRS and CDR2 YFSETQ. The V gene end was trimmed by 5 bases and the J gene end by 6 bases; junction bases not matched to a gene: 4. This CDR3 is CASRTSEPGELFF. The CDR3 DNA sequence: TGCGCCAGCAGAACTAGCGAACCCGGGGAGCTGTTTTTT. Variable domain in full (rest from reference TRBV5-1 and TRBJ2-2): KAGVTQTPRYLIKTRGQQVTLSCSPISGHRSVSWYQQTPGQGLQFLFEYFSETQRNKGNFPGRFSGRQFSNSRSEMNVSTLELGDSALYLCASRTSEPGELFFGEGSRLTVL.

At least ten counts were recorded for this clonotype. The chain employs TRBV7-8 and TRBJ2-1, with unresolved D. The CDR3 is 14 amino acids. The germline V gene encodes CDR1 SGHVS and CDR2 FQNEAQ. V was trimmed by 5 bases and J by 6 bases, leaving 14 bases between them. Here the CDR3 reads CASSPWGKSNEQFF. Written as DNA, the CDR3 is TGTGCCAGCAGCCCCTGGGGTAAATCCAATGAGCAGTTCTTC.

This clonotype has a count of ten or more. This CDR3 reads CASRTVNTEAFF. CDR3 nucleotides: TGTGCCAGCCGGACGGTGAACACTGAAGCTTTCTTT. The V and J genes are TRBV6-1 and TRBJ1-1; D call uncertain. The CDR3 has 12 residues. Germline V gives CDR1 MNHNS, CDR2 SASEGT. V lost 8 bases and J lost 0, with 7 bases in between.

This clonotype was counted ten times or more. This chain connects TRBV14 to TRBJ2-7, with D possibly being TRBD1 (5 bases). The V end lost 2 bases, the J end lost 0 bases, and 8 bases lay between the germline ends. Germline V gives CDR1 SGHDN, CDR2 FVKESK. The CDR3 consists of 14 residues. The CDR3 reads CASSQYRNSYEQYF. CDR3 nucleotide sequence: TGTGCCAGCAGCCAATACAGGAACTCCTACGAGCAGTACTTC.

The CDR3 spells CASSIDPPGQGAKAFF. CDR3 nucleotide sequence: TGTGCCAGTAGTATAGATCCCCCGGGACAGGGGGCCAAAGCTTTCTTT. The V call is TRBV19, the J call TRBJ1-1, with 12 nucleotides matching TRBD1. The CDR3 runs to 16 residues. The V and J ends lost 0 bases and 9 bases, in that order; junction bases with no gene match: 8. Germline lookup yields CDR1 LNHDA and CDR2 SQIVND (reference sequence).

This clonotype has just a few counts. This chain joins TRBV10-3 and TRBJ2-1; possibly TRBD2 for D (5 bases). This CDR3 has 14 residues. V lost 10 bases to trimming and J lost 0 bases, with 13 bases between them. The V gene's germline CDR1 is ENHRY and CDR2 SYGVKD. CDR3 loop: CATHFGSSYNEQFF. The DNA for the CDR3 is TGTGCCACCCACTTTGGGAGCTCCTACAATGAGCAGTTCTTC.

This clonotype was observed at least ten times. This chain uses TRBV27 with TRBJ2-7, with TRBD2 matching over 9 bases. Germline values: CDR1 MNHEY, CDR2 SMNVEV (reference sequence). This CDR3 spans 15 amino acids. V was pared by 2 bases and J by 6 bases, with 8 bases of the junction left unmatched. The CDR3 is CASSLRREGPGEQYF. Here the CDR3 DNA reads TGTGCCAGCAGTTTACGGCGGGAGGGCCCTGGCGAGCAGTACTTC.

This clonotype occurred many times. V is TRBV27 and J is TRBJ2-6, with D unresolved. The germline V and J ends were trimmed by 4 bases and 3 bases, with 10 bases remaining between them. The CDR3 covers 15 residues. Germline-derived CDR1 and CDR2 are MNHEY and SMNVEV (reference sequence). The CDR3: CASSSFGFGANVLTF. The CDR3 DNA sequence: TGTGCCAGCAGTTCCTTTGGATTTGGGGCCAACGTCCTGACTTTC.

J is TRBJ1-2 and V is TRBV24-1; D ambiguous. Per germline, CDR1 KGHDR and CDR2 SFDVKD. The V and J ends lost 2 bases and 9 bases respectively, with 12 bases between them. The CDR3 totals 13 residues. The CDR3 protein is CATSDSGSDSYTF. For the CDR3, the DNA is TGTGCCACCAGTGATTCGGGAAGTGATAGCTACACCTTC.

This clonotype was seen many times. The chain employs TRBV20-1 and TRBJ2-7; 7 bases are shared with TRBD2. The V and J ends lost 0 bases and 0 bases, in that order; junction bases with no gene match: 5. CDR1 is DFQATT, CDR2 SNEGSKA, per germline (reference sequence). The CDR3 spans 15 residues. The DNA of the CDR3 is TGCAGTGCTAGAGATCTCCCTAGCGGCTCCTACGAGCAGTACTTC. Its protein is CSARDLPSGSYEQYF.

This clonotype was observed at least ten times. The chain joins TRBV4-1 to TRBJ2-2; 8 positions agree with TRBD2. The CDR3 covers 17 residues. J gave up 5 bases and V 1 base, and 9 bases lay outside the gene matches. Germline V CDR1 and CDR2: MGHRA, YSYEKL. The CDR3 loop is CASSQGTSGGGTGELFF. In DNA, the CDR3 is TGCGCCAGCAGCCAAGGAACTAGCGGAGGGGGTACCGGGGAGCTGTTTTTT.